This T cell receptor beta chain originates from a study of blood T cell repertoires in COVID-19. In the study overall: Nucleic acid was either cDNA or gDNA, and it came from T cells, B-cell-depleted T cells, or PBMCs.

The method was immunoSEQ multiplex PCR; TCRdb's version includes in-frame clones alone and lacks a portion of them. This table holds 95,000 to 150,000 clones, around 90% found once. Input material: peripheral blood. The receptor was derived from a human donor in a cohort sampled during active COVID-19.

In DNA form, the CDR3 reads TGTGCCAGCAGTTACTCCAGATCAGATACGCAGTATTTT. As protein: CASSYSRSDTQYF. The V gene is TRBV6-5, the J gene TRBJ2-3; D remains ambiguous. CDR3 size: 13 residues. V was clipped by 0 bases and J by 4 bases, with 5 bases between them. Germline V CDR1 and CDR2: MNHEY, SVGAGI.